This T cell receptor (beta chain) was sequenced in a study of blood T cell repertoires in COVID-19. At the level of the study: Samples of COVID-19 (acute and convalescent) were obtained from the United States, Italy and Spain. Sample material is recorded as cDNA or gDNA derived from T cells, B-cell-depleted T cells, or PBMCs.

This clone was seen only once. In the source study's methods: Amplifying reference gene primers gave estimates of nucleated cell counts. Only in-frame clones appear in the TCRdb table, and some are missing; sequencing was by immunoSEQ multiplex PCR. The V and J calls and clone size were taken over from that table, and D and trimming were inferred from the DNA. The sample contains about 130,000 clones, 85% to 90% of which appear only once. Per germline, CDR1 WSHSY and CDR2 SAAADI. The CDR3 consists of 16 residues. Trimming removed 8 bases from V and 1 base from J, with 17 bases in between. This clonotype was sampled from a woman of 80 years or more with acute or convalescent COVID-19. Sequencing was carried out using peripheral blood. V usage is TRBV10-2 and J usage is TRBJ2-2; possibly TRBD2 for D (5 bases). The CDR3 DNA reads TGCGCCAGCTCAATAAGAGGGATTGGGAACACCGGGGAGCTGTTTTTT. This translates into CASSIRGIGNTGELFF.